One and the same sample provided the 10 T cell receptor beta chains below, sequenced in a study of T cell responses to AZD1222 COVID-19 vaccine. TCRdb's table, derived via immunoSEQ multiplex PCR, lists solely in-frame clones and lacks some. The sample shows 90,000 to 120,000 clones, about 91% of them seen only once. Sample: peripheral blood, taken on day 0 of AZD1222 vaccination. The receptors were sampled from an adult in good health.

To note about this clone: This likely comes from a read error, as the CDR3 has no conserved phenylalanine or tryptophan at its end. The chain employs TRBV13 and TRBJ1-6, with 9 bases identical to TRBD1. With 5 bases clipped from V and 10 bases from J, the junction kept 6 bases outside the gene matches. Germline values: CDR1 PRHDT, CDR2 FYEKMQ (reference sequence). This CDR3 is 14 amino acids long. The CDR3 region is CASSEGTGYSPLHL. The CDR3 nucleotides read TGTGCCAGCAGCGAGGGGACAGGGTACTCACCCCTCCACCTT.

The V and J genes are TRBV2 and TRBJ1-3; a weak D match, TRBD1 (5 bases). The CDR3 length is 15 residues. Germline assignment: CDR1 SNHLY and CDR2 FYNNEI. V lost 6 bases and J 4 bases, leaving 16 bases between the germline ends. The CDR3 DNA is TGTGCCAGCAGGGCCCGCGTGGGGGACGGAAACACCATATATTTT. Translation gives CASRARVGDGNTIYF.

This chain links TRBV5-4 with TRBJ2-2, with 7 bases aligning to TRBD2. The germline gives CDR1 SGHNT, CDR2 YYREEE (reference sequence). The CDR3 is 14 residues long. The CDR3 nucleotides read TGTGCTGCCCGGGGAGGGTCGGTAACCGGGGAGCTGTTTTTT. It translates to CAARGGSVTGELFF.

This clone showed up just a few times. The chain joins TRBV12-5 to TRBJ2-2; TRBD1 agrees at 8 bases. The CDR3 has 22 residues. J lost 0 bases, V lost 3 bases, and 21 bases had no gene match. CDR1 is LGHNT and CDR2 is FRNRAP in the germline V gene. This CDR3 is CASGFPYGQGAPLGANTGELFF. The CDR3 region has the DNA TGTGCTAGTGGTTTTCCCTATGGGCAGGGGGCGCCCCTCGGTGCGAACACCGGGGAGCTGTTTTTT.

CDR3 amino acids: CASSLGGQRDQPQHF. CDR3 DNA: TGCGCCAGCAGCTTGGGGGGACAGCGGGATCAGCCCCAGCATTTT. The chain uses TRBV5-1 and TRBJ1-5; 7 nucleotides agree with TRBD1. The CDR3 is made up of 15 amino acids. After removal of 0 bases from V and 5 bases from J, the junction contained 5 bases not matched to a gene. In germline, CDR1 is SGHRS, CDR2 YFSETQ.

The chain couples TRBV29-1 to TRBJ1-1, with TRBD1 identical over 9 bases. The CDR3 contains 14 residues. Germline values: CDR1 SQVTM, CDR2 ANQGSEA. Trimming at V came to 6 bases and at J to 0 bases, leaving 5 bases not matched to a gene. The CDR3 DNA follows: TGCAGCGTAAGACAGGGGGGAATGAACACTGAAGCTTTCTTT. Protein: CSVRQGGMNTEAFF.

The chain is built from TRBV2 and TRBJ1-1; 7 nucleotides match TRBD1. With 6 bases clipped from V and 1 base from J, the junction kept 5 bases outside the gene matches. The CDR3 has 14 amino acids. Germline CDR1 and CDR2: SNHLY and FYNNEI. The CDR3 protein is CASRARQGNTEAFF. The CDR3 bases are TGTGCCAGCAGAGCCAGACAGGGGAACACTGAAGCTTTCTTT.

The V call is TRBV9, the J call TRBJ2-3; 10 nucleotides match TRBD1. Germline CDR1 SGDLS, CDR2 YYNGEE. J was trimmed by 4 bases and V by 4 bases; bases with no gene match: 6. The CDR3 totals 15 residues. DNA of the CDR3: TGTGCCAGCAGCTTTGACAGGGGGCTAGCAGATACGCAGTATTTT. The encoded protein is CASSFDRGLADTQYF.

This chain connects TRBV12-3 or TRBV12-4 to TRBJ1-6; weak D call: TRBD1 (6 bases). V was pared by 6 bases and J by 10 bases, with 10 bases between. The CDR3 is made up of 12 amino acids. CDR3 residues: CASSRDISPLHF. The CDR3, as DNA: TGTGCCAGCAGCCGGGACATCTCACCCCTCCACTTT.

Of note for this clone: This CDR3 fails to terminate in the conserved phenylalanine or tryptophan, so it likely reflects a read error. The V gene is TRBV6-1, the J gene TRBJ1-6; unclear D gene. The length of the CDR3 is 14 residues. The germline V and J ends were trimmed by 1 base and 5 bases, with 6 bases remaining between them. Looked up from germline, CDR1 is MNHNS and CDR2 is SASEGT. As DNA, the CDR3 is TGTGCCAGCAGTGAAGGGCAGGATAATTCACCCCTCCACCTT. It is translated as CASSEGQDNSPLHL.